These T cell receptor beta chains were read from a single sample in a study of blood T cell repertoires in COVID-19. TCRdb's copy holds only in-frame clones and misses some; the assay was immunoSEQ multiplex PCR. Among 250,000 or so clones listed, approximately 83% were seen once. Sequencing input: PBMCs or T cells enriched from blood (not recorded which). The origin of the receptors is a man aged 45 to 65 who had recovered from COVID-19. Both conserved end residues are part of each CDR3. Each record gives: CDR3 length, V gene, D gene, clone size, J gene, CDR3 DNA, CDR3 protein. A D gene is named only where the DNA matches it firmly. Clone size is stated in some rows and not others, as once, few, many or a class when expanded.

>14|TRBV5-1|TRBD1|.|TRBJ2-3
TGCGCCAGCAGCTCGGACAGGGGCGCAGATACGCAGTATTTT
CASSSDRGADTQYF
>12|TRBV27|.|few|TRBJ1-2
TGTGCCAGCAGATTCGGGTCGGGTGGCTACACCTTC
CASRFGSGGYTF
>16|TRBV4-2|TRBD2|.|TRBJ2-5
TGTGCCAGCAGCCCGGGACTAGCGGGGGATCAAGAGACCCAGTACTTC
CASSPGLAGDQETQYF
>13|TRBV29-1|.|.|TRBJ1-4
TGCAGCGTCGGGGGTGGGGCGAGGGAAAAACTGTTTTTT
CSVGGGAREKLFF
>14|TRBV7-6|.|few|TRBJ2-7
TGTGCCAGCAGCTTAGACAGGAGCTCCTACGAGCAGTACTTC
CASSLDRSSYEQYF
>12|TRBV7-7|.|.|TRBJ2-3
TGTGCTAGCAGCTTAGACGGAGATACGCAGTATTTT
CASSLDGDTQYF
>15|TRBV4-2|TRBD1|.|TRBJ2-1
TGTGCCAGCAGCCAGGCAGGGGGCTACGGCAATGAGCAGTTCTTC
CASSQAGGYGNEQFF
>13|TRBV2|.|.|TRBJ1-6
TGTGCCAGCCGGGGGGCGCGGAGTTCACCCCTCCACTTT
CASRGARSSPLHF
>14|TRBV7-3|TRBD1|few|TRBJ1-1
TGTGCCATTTCGACAGGGCCCATGAACACTGAAGCTTTCTTT
CAISTGPMNTEAFF
>14|TRBV7-3|TRBD1|.|TRBJ2-7
TGTGCCAGCAGCTTATCGGGACAGGGATTCGAGCAGTACTTC
CASSLSGQGFEQYF
>14|TRBV28|.|.|TRBJ1-2
TGTGCCAGCAAGGCCGCACAGGGAATCTATGGCTACACCTTC
CASKAAQGIYGYTF
>14|TRBV27|.|.|TRBJ1-1
TGTGCCAGCAGTTGGGCCAGACAAAACACTGAAGCTTTCTTT
CASSWARQNTEAFF
>14|TRBV19|.|few|TRBJ1-5
TGTGCCAGTAGTCTCCAGGGATCCTCTGAGCCCCAGCATTTT
CASSLQGSSEPQHF
>12|TRBV5-6|.|few|TRBJ1-1
TGTGCCAGCAGCTCATGGGGCTTCCAAGCTTTCTTT
CASSSWGFQAFF
>13|TRBV11-3|.|once|TRBJ2-7
TGTGCCAGCAGCCCTCGGGAAGGCTACGAGCAGTACTTC
CASSPREGYEQYF
>15|TRBV29-1|TRBD1|.|TRBJ1-2
TGCAGCGTTGAAAGGGACAGGGGATATTCCAATGGCTACACCTTC
CSVERDRGYSNGYTF